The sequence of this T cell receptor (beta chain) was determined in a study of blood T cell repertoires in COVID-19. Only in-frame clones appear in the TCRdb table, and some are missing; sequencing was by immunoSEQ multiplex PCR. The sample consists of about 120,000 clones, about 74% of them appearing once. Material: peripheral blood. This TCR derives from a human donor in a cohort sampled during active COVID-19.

In nucleotides, the CDR3 is TGTGCCAGCAGCTTAAGGCCGGGACAGTCTAACAATGAGCAGTTCTTC. Its translation: CASSLRPGQSNNEQFF. This sequence joins TRBV7-8 and TRBJ2-1, with 7 positions matching TRBD1. CDR1 and CDR2 from the germline V gene are SGHVS and FQNEAQ. V was clipped by 2 bases and J by 5 bases; unmatched bases: 9. The CDR3 contains 16 residues.